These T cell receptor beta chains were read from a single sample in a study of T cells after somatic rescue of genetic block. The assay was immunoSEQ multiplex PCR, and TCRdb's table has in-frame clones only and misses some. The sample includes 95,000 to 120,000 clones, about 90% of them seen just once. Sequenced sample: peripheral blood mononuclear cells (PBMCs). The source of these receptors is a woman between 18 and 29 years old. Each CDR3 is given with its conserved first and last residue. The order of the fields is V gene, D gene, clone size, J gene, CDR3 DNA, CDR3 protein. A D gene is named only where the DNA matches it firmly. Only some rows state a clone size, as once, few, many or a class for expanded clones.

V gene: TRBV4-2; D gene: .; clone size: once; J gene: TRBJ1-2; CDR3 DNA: TGTGCCAGCAGCCAAGATCGAGGTTTTGGCGCCAGGCCCTCCCTCGGCTACACCTTC; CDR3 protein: CASSQDRGFGARPSLGYTF
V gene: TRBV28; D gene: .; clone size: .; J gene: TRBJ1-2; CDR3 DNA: TGTGCCAGCAAGGTCTTCGCTCGTTTTTATTTC; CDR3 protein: CASKVFARFYF
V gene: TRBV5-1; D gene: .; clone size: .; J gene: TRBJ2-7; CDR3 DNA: TGCGCCAGCAGCCCTGGAGGGTTGGGTAACGAGCAGTACTTC; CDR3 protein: CASSPGGLGNEQYF
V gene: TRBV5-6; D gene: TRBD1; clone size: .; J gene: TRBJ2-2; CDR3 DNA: TGTGCCAGCAGCTGGGGGACAGGGAGCGCGAACACCGGGGAGCTGTTTTTT; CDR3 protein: CASSWGTGSANTGELFF
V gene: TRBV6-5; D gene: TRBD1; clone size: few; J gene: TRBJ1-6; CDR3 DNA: TGTGCCAGCAGGGACAGGGCAAATTCACCCCTCCACTTT; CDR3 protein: CASRDRANSPLHF
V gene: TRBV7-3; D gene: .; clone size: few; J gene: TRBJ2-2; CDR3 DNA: TGTGCCAGCAGCCCCAGCGGCGGGGCCGGCACCGGGGAGCTGTTTTTT; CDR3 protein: CASSPSGGAGTGELFF
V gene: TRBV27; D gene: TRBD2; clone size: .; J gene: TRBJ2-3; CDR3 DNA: TGTGCCAGCAGTTTTCTAGCGGGGGGCCCAGATACGCAGTATTTT; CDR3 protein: CASSFLAGGPDTQYF
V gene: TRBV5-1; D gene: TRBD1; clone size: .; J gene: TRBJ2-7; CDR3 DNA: TGCGCCAGCAGCTTGGGTGACAGGGGGGCCGACGAGCAGTACTTC; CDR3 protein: CASSLGDRGADEQYF
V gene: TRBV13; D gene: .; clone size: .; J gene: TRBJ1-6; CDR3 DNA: TGTGCCAGCAGCTTTGGGGACGCTAATTCACCCCTCCACTTT; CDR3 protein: CASSFGDANSPLHF
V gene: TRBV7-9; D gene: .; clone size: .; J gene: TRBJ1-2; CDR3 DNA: TGTGCCAGCAGCTTAGTAGGGCTCGGCTATGGCTACACCTTC; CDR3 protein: CASSLVGLGYGYTF
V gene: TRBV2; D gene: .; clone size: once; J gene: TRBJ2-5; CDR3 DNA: TGTGGAGGGGGGAAAGAGACCCAGTACTTC; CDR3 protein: CGGGKETQYF
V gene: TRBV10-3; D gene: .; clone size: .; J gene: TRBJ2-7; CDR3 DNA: TGTGCCATCAGTGTGGACAGCTACGAGCAGTACTTC; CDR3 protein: CAISVDSYEQYF
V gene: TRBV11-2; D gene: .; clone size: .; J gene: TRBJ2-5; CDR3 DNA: TGTGCCAGCAGCTTAGGGGTTTCGGCCGAAGAGACCCAGTACTTC; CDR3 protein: CASSLGVSAEETQYF
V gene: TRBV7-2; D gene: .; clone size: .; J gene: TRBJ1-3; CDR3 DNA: TGTGCCAGCAGCTCCACACGAAACACCATATATTTT; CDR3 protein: CASSSTRNTIYF
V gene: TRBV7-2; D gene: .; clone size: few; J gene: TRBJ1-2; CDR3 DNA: TGTGCCAGCAGGAGACAGCAGTATGGCTACACCTTC; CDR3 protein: CASRRQQYGYTF
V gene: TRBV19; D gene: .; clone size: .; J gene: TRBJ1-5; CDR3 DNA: TGTGCCAGTAGCAAAAGCGACAGAAGTTATCAGCCCCAGCATTTT; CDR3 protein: CASSKSDRSYQPQHF
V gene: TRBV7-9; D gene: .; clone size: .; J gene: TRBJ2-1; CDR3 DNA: TGTGCCAGCAGCTCGCCTGCTCTAGGGGGTGGCCCGTTCTTC; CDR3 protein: CASSSPALGGGPFF
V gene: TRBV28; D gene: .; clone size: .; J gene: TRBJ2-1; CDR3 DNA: TGTGCCAGCAGTTTTCAGGAACTGGGGCAGTTCTTC; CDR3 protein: CASSFQELGQFF
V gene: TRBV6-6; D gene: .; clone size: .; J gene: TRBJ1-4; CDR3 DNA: TGTGCCAGCACGGGGGCGGGGGAAAAACTGTTTTTT; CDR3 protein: CASTGAGEKLFF
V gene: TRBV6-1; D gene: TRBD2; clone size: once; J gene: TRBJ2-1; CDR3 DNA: TGTGCCAGCAGCCCCGGCGGGGGGACATACAATGAGCAGTTCTTC; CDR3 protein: CASSPGGGTYNEQFF
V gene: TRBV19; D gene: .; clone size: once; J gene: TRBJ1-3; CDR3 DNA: TGTGCCAGTAGTATGGGGAGCGTCTCTGGAAACACCATATATTTT; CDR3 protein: CASSMGSVSGNTIYF
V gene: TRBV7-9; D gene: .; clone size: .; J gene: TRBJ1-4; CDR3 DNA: TGTGCCAGCAGCCGGGGGGAGGGCCGTGAAAAACTGTTTTTT; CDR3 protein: CASSRGEGREKLFF
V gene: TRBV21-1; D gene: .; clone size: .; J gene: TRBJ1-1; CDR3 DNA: TGTGCCAGCATAGCCCCAGGGGGTTGGACTGAAGCTTTCTTT; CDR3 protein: CASIAPGGWTEAFF
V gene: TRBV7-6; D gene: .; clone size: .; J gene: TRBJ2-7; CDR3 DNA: TGTGCCAGCAGCTTAGGTCCGGACAGCTCCTACGAGCAGTACTTC; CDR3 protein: CASSLGPDSSYEQYF
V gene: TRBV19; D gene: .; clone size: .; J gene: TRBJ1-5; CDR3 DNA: TGTGCCAGTAGAGGCGGACAAGGCGATCAGCCCCAGCATTTT; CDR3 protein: CASRGGQGDQPQHF
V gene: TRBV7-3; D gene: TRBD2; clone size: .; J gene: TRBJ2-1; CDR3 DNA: TGTGCCAGCAGTTTCGGACTAGCGGGACCTTACAATGAGCAGTTCTTC; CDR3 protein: CASSFGLAGPYNEQFF
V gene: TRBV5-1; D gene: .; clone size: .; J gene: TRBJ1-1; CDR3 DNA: TGCGCCAGCAGCTTACCGAACACTGAAGCTTTCTTT; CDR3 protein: CASSLPNTEAFF
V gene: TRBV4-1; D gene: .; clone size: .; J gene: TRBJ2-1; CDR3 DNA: TGCGCCAGCAGCCAAGTCTCGTCTGAGCAGTTCTTC; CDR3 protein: CASSQVSSEQFF
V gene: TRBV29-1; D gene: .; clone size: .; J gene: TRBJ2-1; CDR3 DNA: TGCAGCGTTGAAGTCTCGCGGGAGCAGTTCTTC; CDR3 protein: CSVEVSREQFF
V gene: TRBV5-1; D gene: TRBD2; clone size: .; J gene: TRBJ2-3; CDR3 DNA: TGCGCCAGCAGCACCGGGACTAGCGGGGCGGGAGATACGCAGTATTTT; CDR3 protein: CASSTGTSGAGDTQYF
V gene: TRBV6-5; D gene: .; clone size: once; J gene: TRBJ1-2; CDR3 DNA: TGTGCCAGCAGTTTACAGGGATTCTATGGCTACACCTTC; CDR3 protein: CASSLQGFYGYTF
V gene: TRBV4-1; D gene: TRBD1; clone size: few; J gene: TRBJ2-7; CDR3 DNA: TGCGCCAGCAGCCTCAAGACAGGGGACTACGAGCAGTACTTC; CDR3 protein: CASSLKTGDYEQYF
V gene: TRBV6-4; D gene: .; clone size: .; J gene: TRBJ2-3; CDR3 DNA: TGTGCCAGCAGTGCCAGCGGGCCCACGGATACGCAGTATTTT; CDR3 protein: CASSASGPTDTQYF
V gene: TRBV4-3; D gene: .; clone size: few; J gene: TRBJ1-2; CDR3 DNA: TGCGCCAGCAGCCAAGGGGCAGGGTTTAGATTAGGCTATGGCTACACCTTC; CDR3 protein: CASSQGAGFRLGYGYTF
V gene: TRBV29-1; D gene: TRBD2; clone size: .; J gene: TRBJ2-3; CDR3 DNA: TGCAGCGTTGGTCTAGCGGCTGGCACAGATACGCAGTATTTT; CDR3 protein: CSVGLAAGTDTQYF
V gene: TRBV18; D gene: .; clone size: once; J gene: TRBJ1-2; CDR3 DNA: TGTGCCAGCTCACCTGGCGGGAAGTCAGCGGGCTACACCTTC; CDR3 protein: CASSPGGKSAGYTF
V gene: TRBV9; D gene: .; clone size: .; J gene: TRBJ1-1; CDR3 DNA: TGTGCCAGCAGCGTAGTCGGGGGATCGAACACTGAAGCTTTCTTT; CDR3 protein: CASSVVGGSNTEAFF
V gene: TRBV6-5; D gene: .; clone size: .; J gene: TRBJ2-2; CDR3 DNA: TGTGCCAGCAGAGACTATAACACCGGGGAGCTGTTTTTT; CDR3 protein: CASRDYNTGELFF
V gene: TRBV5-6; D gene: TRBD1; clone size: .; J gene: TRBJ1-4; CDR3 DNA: TGTGCCAGCAGCTTGGCAGGACAGGGGTCGGAAAAACTGTTTTTT; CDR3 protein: CASSLAGQGSEKLFF
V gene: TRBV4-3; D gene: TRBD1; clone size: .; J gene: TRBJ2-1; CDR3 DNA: TGCGCCAGCAGCCGGGGGACAGGTTCCTACAATGAGCAGTTCTTC; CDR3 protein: CASSRGTGSYNEQFF
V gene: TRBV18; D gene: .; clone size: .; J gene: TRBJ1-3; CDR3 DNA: TGTGCCAGCTCACCACTCCGCAGGGACGGAAACACCATATATTTT; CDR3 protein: CASSPLRRDGNTIYF
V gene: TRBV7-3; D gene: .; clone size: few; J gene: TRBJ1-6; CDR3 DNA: TGTGCCAGCAGCTCCCAGGGGACCTCACCCCTCCACTTT; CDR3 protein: CASSSQGTSPLHF
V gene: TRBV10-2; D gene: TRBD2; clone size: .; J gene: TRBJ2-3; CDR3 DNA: TGCGCCAGCAGTGAAGACCGGGAATCGGCGGGGGGCCCTAGCACAGATACGCAGTATTTT; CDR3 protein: CASSEDRESAGGPSTDTQYF
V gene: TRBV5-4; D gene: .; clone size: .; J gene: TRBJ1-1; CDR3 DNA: TGTGCCAGCAGCTTGGAAGGTGGAGGGATGAACACTGAAGCTTTCTTT; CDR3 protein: CASSLEGGGMNTEAFF
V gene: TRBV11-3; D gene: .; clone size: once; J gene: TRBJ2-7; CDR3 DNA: TGTGCCAGCAGCTCCGCCCTAACCGGGGCCTACGAGCAGTACTTC; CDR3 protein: CASSSALTGAYEQYF
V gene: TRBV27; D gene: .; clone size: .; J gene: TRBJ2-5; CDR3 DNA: TGTGCCAGATACAGGATACAAGAGACCCAGTACTTC; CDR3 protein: CARYRIQETQYF
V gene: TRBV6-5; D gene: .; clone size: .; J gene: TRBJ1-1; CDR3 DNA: TGTGCCAGCAGTCAACCCGGTAGTGGGACTGAAGCTTTCTTT; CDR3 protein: CASSQPGSGTEAFF
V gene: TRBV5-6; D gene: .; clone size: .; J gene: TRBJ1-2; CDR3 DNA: TGTGCCAGCAGCCAGCCCGGTCCAGCGACAGGAAATGATGGCTACACCTTC; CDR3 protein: CASSQPGPATGNDGYTF
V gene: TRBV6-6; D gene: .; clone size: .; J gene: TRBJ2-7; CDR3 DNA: TGTGCCAGCAGCGCTGTGGCGGGGACCTATGGGCAGTACTTC; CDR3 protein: CASSAVAGTYGQYF
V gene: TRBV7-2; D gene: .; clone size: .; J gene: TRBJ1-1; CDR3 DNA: TGTGCCAGCAGCTTACCCCTAGGGGAGGGGATGAACACTGAAGCTTTCTTT; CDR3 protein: CASSLPLGEGMNTEAFF
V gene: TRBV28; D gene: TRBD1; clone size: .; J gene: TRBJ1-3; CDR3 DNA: TGTGCCAGCTGGGACAGCTCTCTGAGGGGAAACACCATATATTTT; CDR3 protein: CASWDSSLRGNTIYF
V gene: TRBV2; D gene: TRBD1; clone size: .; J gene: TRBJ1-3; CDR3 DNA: TGTGCCAGCAGATACGGACAGGGCGTACGAAACACCATATATTTT; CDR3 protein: CASRYGQGVRNTIYF
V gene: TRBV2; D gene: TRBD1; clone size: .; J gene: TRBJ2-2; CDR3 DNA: TGTGCCAGCCAGGGGGCCTCGAGAACCGGGGAGCTGTTTTTT; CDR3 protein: CASQGASRTGELFF